The clone carrying this T cell receptor (beta chain) has ten or more counts. Amplification of TCR beta CDR3 regions used RNA transcripts. Following a first-round RT-PCR that used HTBI primers, a second-round multiplex PCR was carried out. TCRdb independently ran MiXCR on the multiplex PCR reads; one entry per CDR3 protein. This sample has 170,000 or so distinct CDR3 sequences, with less than 45% found just once. This entry belongs to a study of Graves' ophthalmopathy and Graves' hyperthyroidism. The CDR3 length is 14 residues. Deletions cut 0 bases from V and 1 base from J, with 9 bases between. CDR1 is DFQATT, CDR2 SNEGSKA, per germline (reference sequence).

Source material: peripheral blood. The chain employs TRBV20-1 and TRBJ1-2; D gene uncertain. This clonotype originated in a woman aged 40 to 49 with Graves' ophthalmopathy. The CDR3 DNA reads TGCAGTGCTAGAGACAGTGGGATTAACTATGGCTACACCTTC. This codes for CSARDSGINYGYTF.